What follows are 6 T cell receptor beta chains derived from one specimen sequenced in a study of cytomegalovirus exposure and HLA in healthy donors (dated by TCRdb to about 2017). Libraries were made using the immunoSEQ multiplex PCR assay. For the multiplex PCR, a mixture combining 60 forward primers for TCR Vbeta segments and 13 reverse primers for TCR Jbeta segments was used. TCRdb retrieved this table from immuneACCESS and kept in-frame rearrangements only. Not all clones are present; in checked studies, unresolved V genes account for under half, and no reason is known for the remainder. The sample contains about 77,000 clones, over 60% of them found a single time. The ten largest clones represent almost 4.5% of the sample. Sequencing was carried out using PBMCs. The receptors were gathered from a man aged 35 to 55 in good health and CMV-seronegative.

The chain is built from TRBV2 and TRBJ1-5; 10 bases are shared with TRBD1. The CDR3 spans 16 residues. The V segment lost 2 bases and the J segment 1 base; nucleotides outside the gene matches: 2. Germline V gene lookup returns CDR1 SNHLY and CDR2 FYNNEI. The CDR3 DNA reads TGTGCCAGCAGTGAAAGGGACAGGGGAAGCAATCAGCCCCAGCATTTT. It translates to CASSERDRGSNQPQHF.

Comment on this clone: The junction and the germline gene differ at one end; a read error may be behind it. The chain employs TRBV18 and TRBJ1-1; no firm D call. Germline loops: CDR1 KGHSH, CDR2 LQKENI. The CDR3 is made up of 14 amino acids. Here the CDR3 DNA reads TGTGCCAGCTCACCGGGCATTGCGAACGCTGAAGCTTTCTTT. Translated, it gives CASSPGIANAEAFF.

The CDR3 nucleotides are TGTGCCAGCAGTGCAGGCGTCCCCTCGATGGGCTATGGCTACACCTTC. Protein product: CASSAGVPSMGYGYTF. The gene calls are TRBV27 and TRBJ1-2; D uncertain. V gave up 5 bases and J gave up 4 bases, with 20 bases separating them. The CDR3 contains 16 residues. Germline CDR1 MNHEY, CDR2 SMNVEV (reference sequence).

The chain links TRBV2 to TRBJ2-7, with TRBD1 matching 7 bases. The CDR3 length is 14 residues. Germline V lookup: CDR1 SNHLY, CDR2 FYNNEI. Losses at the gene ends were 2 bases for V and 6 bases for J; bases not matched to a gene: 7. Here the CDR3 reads CASSETGVEGEQYF. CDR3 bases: TGTGCCAGCAGTGAAACAGGGGTAGAGGGCGAGCAGTACTTC.

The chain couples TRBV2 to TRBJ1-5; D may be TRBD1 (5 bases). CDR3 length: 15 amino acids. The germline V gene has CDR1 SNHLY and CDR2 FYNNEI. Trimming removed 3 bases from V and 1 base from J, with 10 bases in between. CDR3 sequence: CASSEGEVSNQPQHF. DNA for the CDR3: TGTGCCAGCAGTGAGGGGGAGGTAAGCAATCAGCCCCAGCATTTT.

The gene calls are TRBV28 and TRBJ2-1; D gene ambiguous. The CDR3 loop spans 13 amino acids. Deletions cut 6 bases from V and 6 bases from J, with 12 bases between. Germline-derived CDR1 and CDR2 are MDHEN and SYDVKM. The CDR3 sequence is CASSLIVSNEQFF. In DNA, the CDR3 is TGTGCCAGCAGCCTTATTGTTTCCAATGAGCAGTTCTTC.